These 11 T cell receptor beta chains were sequenced from one sample in a study of blood T cells in healthy people across ages. The second PCR ran roughly 6 to 12 cycles with a sample-barcoded 5' primer and J-beta primers. TCRdb reanalysed the 5' RACE reads using MiXCR and keeps one entry per CDR3 protein. The top ten clones hold 23% of a sample with fewer than 2 million distinct CDR3 sequences, approximately 40% of them seen once. Sequencing was carried out using blood. These receptors came from a human donor in good health.

This rearrangement joins TRBV5-1 to TRBJ1-2; D ambiguous. In germline, CDR1 is SGHRS, CDR2 YFSETQ. The CDR3 spans 16 residues. V dropped 0 bases and J dropped 4 bases, with 16 bases sitting between them. The CDR3 coding sequence is TGCGCCAGCAGCTTGGGGCACAGTGATAACCCCTATGGCTACACCTTC. It specifies CASSLGHSDNPYGYTF.

Turning to this clonotype: Germline is not matched at one junction end, which may reflect a read error. This chain connects TRBV4-2 to TRBJ2-3; tentatively, D is TRBD1 (6 bases). The CDR3 loop spans 14 amino acids. Germline lookup yields CDR1 LGHNA and CDR2 YNFKEQ. This chain's CDR3 is CASSHPRGHPAQYF. The CDR3 DNA reads as TGTGCCAGTAGCCACCCCCGGGGACACCCAGCGCAGTATTTT.

The sample holds many counts of this clonotype. This may come from a read error, since a much larger clone is one base off. V gene TRBV10-3 combines with J gene TRBJ2-7; 7 bases map to TRBD2. V shed 6 bases, J shed 1 base, and the junction held 6 bases outside the gene matches. Germline V lookup: CDR1 ENHRY, CDR2 SYGVKD. The CDR3 extends over 14 amino acids. The CDR3 DNA is TGTGCCATCAGGGGAGGGGATTTGTCCTACGAGCAGTACTTC. It is translated as CAIRGGDLSYEQYF.

V usage is TRBV24-1 and J usage is TRBJ2-3; D ambiguous. Deletions cut 3 bases from V and 1 base from J, with 4 bases between. The CDR3 has 13 amino acids. Germline V gene sequence: CDR1 KGHDR, CDR2 SFDVKD. The DNA of the CDR3 is TGTGCCACCAGTGATGGTGGCACAGATACGCAGTATTTT. Its translation: CATSDGGTDTQYF.

The chain has TRBV29-1 and TRBJ2-7; maybe TRBD1 (5 bases). The V gene lost 0 bases and the J gene lost 0 bases, with 15 bases spanning the gap. Germline CDR1 and CDR2: SQVTM and ANQGSEA. The CDR3 sequence is 16 residues long. CDR3 coding DNA: TGCAGCGTTGAAGATCTTAGTAGGCAGGGCTCCTACGAGCAGTACTTC. Translation gives CSVEDLSRQGSYEQYF.

The chain employs TRBV25-1 and TRBJ2-5; 8 bases match TRBD2. Germline V CDR1 and CDR2: MGHDK, SYGVNS. This CDR3 region has 15 residues. V shed 3 bases, J shed 0 bases, and the junction held 3 bases outside the gene matches. The CDR3 region has the DNA TGTGCCAGCAGTGACTACGGGGGGGACCAAGAGACCCAGTACTTC. As protein: CASSDYGGDQETQYF. Supplemented by reference TRBV25-1 and TRBJ2-5, the full variable domain reads EADIYQTPRYLVIGTGKKITLECSQTMGHDKMYWYQQDPGMELHLIHYSYGVNSTEKGDLSSESTVSRIRTEHFPLTLESARPSHTSQYLCASSDYGGDQETQYFGPGTRLLVL.

CDR3: CASSARGSSGANVLTF. CDR3 bases: TGTGCCAGCAGTGCCCGGGGCAGCTCTGGGGCCAACGTCCTGACTTTC. The chain has TRBV2 and TRBJ2-6; D could derive from TRBD1 or TRBD2 (5 bases each). The CDR3 contains 16 residues. The V gene's germline CDR1 is SNHLY and CDR2 FYNNEI. The V gene lost 4 bases and the J gene lost 0 bases, with 10 bases spanning the gap.

The sample holds a few counts of this clonotype. The rearrangement uses TRBV14 and TRBJ2-3; TRBD1 or TRBD2 may be the D gene (5 bases each). Germline CDR1 and CDR2: SGHDN and FVKESK. With 4 bases removed from V and 1 base from J, the gap between germline ends came to 15 bases. The CDR3 loop spans 16 amino acids. DNA for the CDR3: TGTGCCAGCAGCCTCCACCGGGACCCCCGCACAGATACGCAGTATTTT. As protein: CASSLHRDPRTDTQYF.

V is TRBV6-5 and J is TRBJ2-6; D gene ambiguous. The CDR3 spans 16 residues. Looked up from germline, CDR1 is MNHEY and CDR2 is SVGAGI. Trimming pared 6 bases from V and 0 bases from J, leaving 12 bases between. The CDR3 DNA reads as TGTGCCAGCAGCCAAACCCCAGACTCTGGGGCCAACGTCCTGACTTTC. Its protein is CASSQTPDSGANVLTF.

This clonotype has only a few counts. The V gene is TRBV20-1, the J gene TRBJ2-7; D gene unclear. Germline values: CDR1 DFQATT, CDR2 SNEGSKA (reference sequence). The CDR3 has 15 amino acids. Between the trimmed V and J ends, which lost 0 bases and 4 bases, there was a span of 16 bases. The CDR3 spells CSARDGRLERYEQYF. In nucleotides, the CDR3 is TGCAGTGCTAGAGACGGTCGATTAGAAAGGTACGAGCAGTACTTC.

This clonotype was observed a single time. The rearrangement links TRBV3-1 to TRBJ1-2; 8 positions agree with TRBD1. Germline V gives CDR1 LGHDT, CDR2 YNNKEL (reference sequence). Trimming cost V 0 bases and J 6 bases; bases outside gene matches: 12. The CDR3 is 17 residues long. The CDR3 reads CASSQDEGTGLRDGYTF. The CDR3 DNA follows: TGTGCCAGCAGCCAAGATGAGGGGACAGGATTAAGGGATGGCTACACCTTC.